The 2 T cell receptor beta chains in this list originate from one sample, sequenced in a study of cytomegalovirus exposure and HLA in healthy donors. Sequencing used immunoSEQ multiplex PCR; TCRdb keeps in-frame clones, though not all of them. The sample contains over 110,000 clones, around nine tenths of which appear only once. Material: PBMCs. The receptor set was obtained from a man aged 18 to 30 in good health and CMV-seropositive.

This chain connects TRBV27 to TRBJ1-1, with 8 bases fitting TRBD1. V lost 5 bases, J lost 4 bases, and 9 bases stayed unmatched. There are 15 residues in the CDR3. The germline V gene encodes CDR1 MNHEY and CDR2 SMNVEV (reference sequence). The chain's CDR3 is CASSPTTGAGTEAFF. CDR3 DNA: TGTGCCAGCAGTCCTACGACAGGGGCGGGCACTGAAGCTTTCTTT.

V is TRBV6-1 and J is TRBJ2-2; no reliable D call. CDR1 and CDR2 from the germline V gene are MNHNS and SASEGT. The CDR3 has 12 residues. V was pared by 4 bases and J by 7 bases, with 7 bases between. In DNA, the CDR3 is TGTGCCAGCAGTGGAGAGGTCGGGGAGCTGTTTTTT. Amino acid sequence: CASSGEVGELFF.